Following are 15 T cell receptor beta chains from one sample sequenced in a study of T-cell memory formation after mild COVID-19. One entry per CDR3 protein, called by TCRdb with MiXCR from the 5' RACE reads. Of 280,000 or so distinct CDR3 sequences listed, roughly 8.2% are singletons. Specimen: PBMCs or a T cell subset sorted from them (not recorded which). These receptors all stem from a man between 18 and 35 years old who had mild COVID-19 (a few samples of this study predate the infection). Cell type and time point are not known.

This clonotype was seen repeatedly, ten times or more. V usage is TRBV7-9 and J usage is TRBJ1-3; D possibly corresponds to TRBD1 (6 bases). In germline, CDR1 is SEHNR, CDR2 FQNEAQ (reference sequence). The CDR3 runs 13 residues. With 5 bases removed from V and 8 bases from J, the gap between germline ends came to 13 bases. The CDR3 protein is CASSASGEDTIYF. The CDR3 DNA sequence: TGTGCCAGCAGCGCCTCAGGGGAGGACACCATATATTTT.

This chain connects TRBV5-1 to TRBJ2-3; 11 positions match TRBD2. The V gene's germline CDR1 is SGHRS and CDR2 YFSETQ. The CDR3 extends over 16 amino acids. The J segment lost 0 bases and the V segment lost 6 bases, leaving 6 bases of the junction unmatched. CDR3 in DNA: TGCGCCAGCACCGGTCTAGCGGGGGGCAGCACAGATACGCAGTATTTT. Protein: CASTGLAGGSTDTQYF.

This clonotype was seen a handful of times. The V and J genes are TRBV7-2 and TRBJ2-7, with TRBD2 as a possible D gene (6 bases). The ends were cut back, 0 bases at V and 4 bases at J, with 13 bases in the middle. Germline CDR1 and CDR2: SGHTA and FQGNSA. The CDR3 spans 15 residues. In DNA, the CDR3 is TGTGCCAGCAGCTTAGCGCTTGGCGGGGTTTACGAGCAGTACGTC. This codes for CASSLALGGVYEQYV.

This clonotype was found many times. The rearrangement joins TRBV7-3 to TRBJ2-3; 13 bases are shared with TRBD2. This CDR3 region has 16 residues. V shed 5 bases, J shed 1 base, and the junction held 3 bases outside the gene matches. Germline V gene lookup returns CDR1 SGHTA and CDR2 FQGTGA. The CDR3 protein is CASSQGTSGGTDTQYF. CDR3 sequence (DNA): TGTGCCAGCAGCCAAGGGACTAGCGGGGGCACAGATACGCAGTATTTT.

J is TRBJ2-2 and V is TRBV6-2 or TRBV6-3; D may correspond to TRBD1 or TRBD2 (6 bases each). Trimming pared 2 bases from V and 4 bases from J, leaving 20 bases between. Per the germline V gene, CDR1 is MNHEY and CDR2 is SVGEGT. This CDR3 has 18 residues. This chain's CDR3 is CASSYLRGPARGTGELFF. For the CDR3, the DNA is TGTGCCAGCAGTTACCTTCGGGGGCCCGCCCGTGGCACCGGGGAGCTGTTTTTT.

The rearrangement joins TRBV5-5 to TRBJ1-1, with D uncertain. Germline CDR1 reads SGHKS; CDR2 reads YYEKEE (reference sequence). The CDR3 sequence is 13 residues long. The V gene lost 3 bases and the J gene lost 1 base, with 7 bases spanning the gap. CDR3 region: CASSSAWNTEAFF. The CDR3 DNA reads TGTGCCAGCAGCTCCGCCTGGAACACTGAAGCTTTCTTT.

The genes are TRBV7-8 and TRBJ2-6, with D perhaps matching TRBD2 (5 bases). Germline CDR1 is SGHVS and CDR2 is FQNEAQ. Between the trimmed V and J ends, which lost 1 base and 1 base, there was a span of 8 bases. CDR3 length: 16 residues. CDR3: CASSLGWRSGANVLTF. In nucleotides, the CDR3 is TGTGCCAGCAGCTTAGGGTGGAGGTCTGGGGCCAACGTCCTGACTTTC.

This chain uses TRBV7-8 with TRBJ2-3; D unclear. Trimming pared 4 bases from V and 5 bases from J, leaving 10 bases between. The CDR3 consists of 13 residues. Germline loops: CDR1 SGHVS, CDR2 FQNEAQ. The CDR3 loop reads CASSSRGLDTQYF. In DNA, the CDR3 is TGTGCCAGCAGCTCCCGTGGTCTAGATACGCAGTATTTT.

The V call is TRBV29-1, the J call TRBJ1-3; D is ambiguous. V was pared by 4 bases and J by 0 bases, with 7 bases between. Germline lookup yields CDR1 SQVTM and CDR2 ANQGSEA. The CDR3 is 13 residues long. CDR3 coding DNA: TGCAGCGTTGCCGGGTACTCTGGAAACACCATATATTTT. It codes for CSVAGYSGNTIYF.

A few counts support this clonotype. Mismatch with germline at one junction end may stem from a read error. The chain is built from TRBV7-2 and TRBJ2-7; 8 nucleotides align to TRBD2. CDR3 length equals 14 residues. Germline CDR1 and CDR2: SGHTA and FQGNSA. The CDR3 spells CASSVAGINYEQYF. CDR3 DNA sequence: TGTGCCAGCAGCGTAGCGGGGATCAACTACGAGCAGTACTTC.

This clonotype was seen at least ten times. This chain connects TRBV7-2 to TRBJ2-1; 10 nucleotides agree with TRBD2. The CDR3 contains 19 residues. Germline V gives CDR1 SGHTA, CDR2 FQGNSA. With V trimmed by 3 bases and J by 0 bases, 11 bases remained unmatched. CDR3: CASSFQVAGGPSSYNEQFF. The DNA for the CDR3 is TGTGCCAGCAGCTTCCAAGTAGCGGGGGGACCCAGCTCCTACAATGAGCAGTTCTTC.

V is TRBV20-1 and J is TRBJ1-5, with D uncertain. The CDR3 is 13 amino acids. V lost 3 bases and J lost 0, with 6 bases in between. The germline gives CDR1 DFQATT, CDR2 SNEGSKA (reference sequence). CDR3 sequence reads: CSARATSNQPQHF. CDR3 nucleotide sequence: TGCAGTGCTAGGGCAACTAGCAATCAGCCCCAGCATTTT.

This chain links TRBV12-3 or TRBV12-4 with TRBJ2-2; D uncertain. Trimming stripped 11 bases from V and 9 bases from J, with 16 bases between. The CDR3 loop spans 12 amino acids. As DNA, the CDR3 is TGTGCCGCAAGGCTTCTAGGACGGGAGCTGTTTTTT. Encoded protein: CAARLLGRELFF.

This clonotype was recorded at least ten times. The V call is TRBV15, the J call TRBJ2-2; TRBD1 is a possible D gene (6 bases). V was cut by 3 bases and J by 7 bases, with 9 bases left in between. The CDR3 has 13 residues. CDR1 LNHNV and CDR2 YYDKDF come from the germline V gene (reference sequence). The CDR3 DNA reads TGTGCCACCAGCAGCAGGACAGTCGGGGAGCTGTTTTTT. It is translated as CATSSRTVGELFF.

This clonotype was seen repeatedly, ten times or more. V gene TRBV6-2 or TRBV6-3 combines with J gene TRBJ2-7, with D perhaps TRBD1 (6 bases). Trimming stripped 6 bases from V and 0 bases from J, with 12 bases between. There are 14 residues in the CDR3. Germline CDR1 reads MNHEY; CDR2 reads SVGEGT. Here the CDR3 DNA reads TGTGCCAGCAGCCACGGACAGCTCTCCTACGAGCAGTACTTC. It encodes CASSHGQLSYEQYF.